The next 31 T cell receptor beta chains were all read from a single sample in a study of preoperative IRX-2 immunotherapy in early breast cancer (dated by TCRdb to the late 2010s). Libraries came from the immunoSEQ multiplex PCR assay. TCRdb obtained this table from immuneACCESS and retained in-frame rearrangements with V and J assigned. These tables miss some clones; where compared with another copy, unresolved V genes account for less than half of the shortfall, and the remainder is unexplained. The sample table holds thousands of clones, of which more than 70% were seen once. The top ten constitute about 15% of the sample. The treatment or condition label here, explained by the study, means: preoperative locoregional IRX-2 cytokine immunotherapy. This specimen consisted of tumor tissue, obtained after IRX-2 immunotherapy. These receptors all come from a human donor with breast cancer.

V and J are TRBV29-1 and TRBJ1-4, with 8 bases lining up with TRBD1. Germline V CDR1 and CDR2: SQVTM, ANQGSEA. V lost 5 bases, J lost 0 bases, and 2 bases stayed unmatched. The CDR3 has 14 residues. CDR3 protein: CSVTQGATNEKLFF. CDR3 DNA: TGCAGCGTTACACAGGGGGCAACTAATGAAAAACTGTTTTTT.

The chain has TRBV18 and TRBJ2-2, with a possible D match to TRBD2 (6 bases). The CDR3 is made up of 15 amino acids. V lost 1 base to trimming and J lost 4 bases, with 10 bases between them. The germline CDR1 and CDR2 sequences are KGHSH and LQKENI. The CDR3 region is CASSPLLGGTGELFF. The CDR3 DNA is TGTGCCAGCTCACCACTTCTCGGGGGCACCGGGGAGCTGTTTTTT.

CDR3 region: CASSFGSGTIREQFF. CDR3 DNA: TGCGCCAGCAGCTTCGGGTCTGGGACCATCAGGGAGCAGTTCTTC. The chain has TRBV23-1 and TRBJ2-1, with D perhaps TRBD1 or TRBD2 (5 bases each). TRBV23-1 is an open reading frame, and its role is uncertain. The CDR3 spans 15 residues. V dropped 6 bases and J dropped 10 bases, with 22 bases sitting between them.

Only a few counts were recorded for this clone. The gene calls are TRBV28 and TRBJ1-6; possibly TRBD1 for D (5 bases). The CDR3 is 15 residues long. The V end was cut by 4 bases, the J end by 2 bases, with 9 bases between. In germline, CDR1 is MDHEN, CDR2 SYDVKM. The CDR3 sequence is CASSSAGPYNSPLHF. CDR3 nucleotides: TGTGCCAGCAGTTCGGCGGGGCCCTATAATTCACCCCTCCACTTT.

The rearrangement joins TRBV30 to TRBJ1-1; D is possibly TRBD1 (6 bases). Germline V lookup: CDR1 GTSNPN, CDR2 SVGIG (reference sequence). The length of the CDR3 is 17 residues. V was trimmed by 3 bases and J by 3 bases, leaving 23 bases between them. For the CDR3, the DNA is TGTGCCTGGAGGCTCCCCCGGGACATTGGGTACGACACTGAAGCTTTCTTT. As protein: CAWRLPRDIGYDTEAFF.

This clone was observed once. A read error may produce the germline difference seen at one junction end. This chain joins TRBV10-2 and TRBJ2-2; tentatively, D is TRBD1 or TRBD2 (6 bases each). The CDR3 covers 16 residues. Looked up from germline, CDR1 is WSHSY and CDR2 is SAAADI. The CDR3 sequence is CASSELVQGGTGELFF. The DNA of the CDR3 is TGCGCCAGCAGCGAGTTGGTACAGGGAGGCACCGGGGAGCTGTTTTTT.

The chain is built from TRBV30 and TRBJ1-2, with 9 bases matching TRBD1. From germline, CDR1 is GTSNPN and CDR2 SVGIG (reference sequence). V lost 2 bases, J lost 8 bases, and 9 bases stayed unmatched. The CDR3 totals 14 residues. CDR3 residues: CAWSLLGTGMGYTF. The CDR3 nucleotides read TGTGCCTGGAGTTTACTAGGGACAGGGATGGGCTACACCTTC.

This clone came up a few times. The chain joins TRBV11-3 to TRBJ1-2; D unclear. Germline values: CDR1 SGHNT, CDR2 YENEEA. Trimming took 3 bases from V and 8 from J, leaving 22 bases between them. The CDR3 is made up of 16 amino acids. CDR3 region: CASSLVPYNSASGYTF. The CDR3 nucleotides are TGTGCCAGCAGCTTGGTACCGTACAACTCGGCTTCCGGCTACACCTTC.

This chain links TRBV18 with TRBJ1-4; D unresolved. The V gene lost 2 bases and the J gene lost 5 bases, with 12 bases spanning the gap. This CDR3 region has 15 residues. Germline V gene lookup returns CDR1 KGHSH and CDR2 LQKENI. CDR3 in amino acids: CASSPYIDNNEKLFF. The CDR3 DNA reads TGTGCCAGCTCACCATATATCGACAACAATGAAAAACTGTTTTTT.

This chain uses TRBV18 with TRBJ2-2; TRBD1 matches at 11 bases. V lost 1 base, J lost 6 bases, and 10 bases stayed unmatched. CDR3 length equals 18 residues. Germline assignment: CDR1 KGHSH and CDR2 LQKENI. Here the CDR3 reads CASSPRFPGQGVSGELFF. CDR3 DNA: TGTGCCAGCTCACCACGTTTTCCGGGACAGGGGGTATCCGGGGAGCTGTTTTTT.

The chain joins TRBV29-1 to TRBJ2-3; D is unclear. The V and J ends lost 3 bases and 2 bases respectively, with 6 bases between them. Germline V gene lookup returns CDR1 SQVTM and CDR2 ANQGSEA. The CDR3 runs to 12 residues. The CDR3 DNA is TGCAGCGTTGAGTGGGCCACAGATACGCAGTATTTT. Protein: CSVEWATDTQYF.

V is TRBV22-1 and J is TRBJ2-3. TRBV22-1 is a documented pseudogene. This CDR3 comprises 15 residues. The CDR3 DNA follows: TGTGCCAGCAGGAGAAGGGATGCGGGCACAGATACGCAGTATTTT. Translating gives CASRRRDAGTDTQYF.

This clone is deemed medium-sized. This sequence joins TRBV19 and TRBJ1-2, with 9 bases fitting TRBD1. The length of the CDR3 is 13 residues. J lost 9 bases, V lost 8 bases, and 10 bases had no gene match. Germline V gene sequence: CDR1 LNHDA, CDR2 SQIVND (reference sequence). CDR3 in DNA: TGTGCCAGTGAAGAGACAGGGGGGCGATGCTACACCTTC. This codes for CASEETGGRCYTF.

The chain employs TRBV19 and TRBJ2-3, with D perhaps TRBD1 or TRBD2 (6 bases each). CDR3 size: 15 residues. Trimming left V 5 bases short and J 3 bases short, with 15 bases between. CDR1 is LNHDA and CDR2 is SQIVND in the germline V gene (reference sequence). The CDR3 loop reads CASSWGARGTDTQYF. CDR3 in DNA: TGTGCCAGTAGTTGGGGGGCACGGGGTACAGATACGCAGTATTTT.

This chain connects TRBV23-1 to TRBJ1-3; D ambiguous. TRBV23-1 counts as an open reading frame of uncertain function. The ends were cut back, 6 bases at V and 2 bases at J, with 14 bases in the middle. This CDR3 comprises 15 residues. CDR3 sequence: CASSSLSGPGNTIYF. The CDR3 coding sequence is TGCGCCAGCAGCTCTTTATCCGGGCCTGGAAACACCATATATTTT.

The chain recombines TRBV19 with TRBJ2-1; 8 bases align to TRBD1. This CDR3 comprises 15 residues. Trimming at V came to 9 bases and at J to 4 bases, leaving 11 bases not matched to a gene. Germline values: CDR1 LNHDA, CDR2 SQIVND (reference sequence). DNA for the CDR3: TGTGCCAGCTCTTGGGGGACAGGAAGGTACAATGAGCAGTTCTTC. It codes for CASSWGTGRYNEQFF.

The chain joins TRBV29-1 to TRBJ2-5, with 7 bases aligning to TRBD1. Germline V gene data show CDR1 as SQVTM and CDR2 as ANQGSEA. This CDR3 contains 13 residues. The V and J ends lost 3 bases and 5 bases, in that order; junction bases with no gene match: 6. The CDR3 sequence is CSVDLTGDETQYF. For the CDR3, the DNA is TGCAGCGTTGACCTAACAGGGGATGAGACCCAGTACTTC.

CDR3 loop: CASSSTTGTSTETQYF. CDR3 sequence (DNA): TGCGCCAGCAGCTCCACAACCGGGACTAGCACAGAGACCCAGTACTTC. The chain couples TRBV5-1 to TRBJ2-5; 9 bases agree with TRBD2. V shed 3 bases and J 4 bases; nucleotides not matched to a gene: 10. CDR1 and CDR2 (germline): SGHRS, YFSETQ. This CDR3 contains 16 residues.

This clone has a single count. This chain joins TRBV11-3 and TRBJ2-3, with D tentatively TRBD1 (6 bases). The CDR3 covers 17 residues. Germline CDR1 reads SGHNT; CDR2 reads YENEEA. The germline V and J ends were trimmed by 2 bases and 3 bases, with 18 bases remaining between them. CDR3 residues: CASSLNPTGKKTDTQYF. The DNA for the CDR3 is TGTGCCAGCAGCTTAAATCCCACAGGGAAAAAAACAGATACGCAGTATTTT.

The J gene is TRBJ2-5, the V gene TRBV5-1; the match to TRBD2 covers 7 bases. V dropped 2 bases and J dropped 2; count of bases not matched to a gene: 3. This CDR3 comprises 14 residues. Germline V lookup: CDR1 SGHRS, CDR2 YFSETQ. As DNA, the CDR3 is TGCGCCAGCAGCTTTTTCGGGGGGCAAGAGACCCAGTACTTC. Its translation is CASSFFGGQETQYF.

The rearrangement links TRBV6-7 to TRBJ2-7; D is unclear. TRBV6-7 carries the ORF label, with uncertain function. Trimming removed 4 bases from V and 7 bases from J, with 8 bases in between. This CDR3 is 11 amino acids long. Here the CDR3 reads CASSSVLEQYF. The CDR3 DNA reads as TGTGCCAGCAGTTCGGTACTGGAGCAGTACTTC.

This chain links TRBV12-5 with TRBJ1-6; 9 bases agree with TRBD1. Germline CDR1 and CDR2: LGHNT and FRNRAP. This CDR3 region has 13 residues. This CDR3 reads CASTMDRGTPLHF. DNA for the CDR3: TGTGCCAGCACGATGGACAGGGGAACACCCCTCCACTTT.

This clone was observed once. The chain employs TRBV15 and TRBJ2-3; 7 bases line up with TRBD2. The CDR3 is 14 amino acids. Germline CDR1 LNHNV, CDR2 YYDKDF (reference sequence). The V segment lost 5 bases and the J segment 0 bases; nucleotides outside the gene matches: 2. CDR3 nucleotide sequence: TGTGCCACCAGCGGGGGGGTGAGCACAGATACGCAGTATTTT. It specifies CATSGGVSTDTQYF.

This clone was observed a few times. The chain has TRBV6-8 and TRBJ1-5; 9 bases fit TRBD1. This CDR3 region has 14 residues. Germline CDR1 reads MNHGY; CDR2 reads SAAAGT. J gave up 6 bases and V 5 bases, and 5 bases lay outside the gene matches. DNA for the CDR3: TGTGCCAGCAGTCGGACAGGGGTTGCTCAGCCCCAGCATTTT. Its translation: CASSRTGVAQPQHF.

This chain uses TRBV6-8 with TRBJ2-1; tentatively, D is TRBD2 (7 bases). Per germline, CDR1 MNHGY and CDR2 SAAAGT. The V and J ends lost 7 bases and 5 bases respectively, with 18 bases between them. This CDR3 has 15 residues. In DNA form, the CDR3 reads TGTGCCAGCATCAACGTGGGGGGGCGCGACAATGAGCAGTTCTTC. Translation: CASINVGGRDNEQFF.

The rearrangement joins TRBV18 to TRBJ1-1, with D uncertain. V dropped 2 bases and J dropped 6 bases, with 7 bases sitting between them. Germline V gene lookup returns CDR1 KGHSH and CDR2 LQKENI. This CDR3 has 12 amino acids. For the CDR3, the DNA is TGTGCCAGCTCACCAGGGAGGGCTGAAGCTTTCTTT. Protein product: CASSPGRAEAFF.

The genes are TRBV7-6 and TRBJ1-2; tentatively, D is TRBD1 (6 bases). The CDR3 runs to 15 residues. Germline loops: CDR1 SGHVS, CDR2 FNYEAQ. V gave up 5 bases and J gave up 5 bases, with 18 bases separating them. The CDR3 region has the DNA TGTGCCAGCAGCCTTTTAACAGGGATTAGTTATGGCTACACCTTC. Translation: CASSLLTGISYGYTF.

CDR3 nucleotide sequence: TGTGCCAGCAGTTACAGAGGAGGGAGCACTGAAGCTTTCTTT. Protein: CASSYRGGSTEAFF. The chain recombines TRBV6-8 with TRBJ1-1; the D is unclear. CDR1 is MNHGY, CDR2 SAAAGT, per germline. V lost 2 bases to trimming and J lost 4 bases, with 11 bases between them. The CDR3 is 14 residues long.

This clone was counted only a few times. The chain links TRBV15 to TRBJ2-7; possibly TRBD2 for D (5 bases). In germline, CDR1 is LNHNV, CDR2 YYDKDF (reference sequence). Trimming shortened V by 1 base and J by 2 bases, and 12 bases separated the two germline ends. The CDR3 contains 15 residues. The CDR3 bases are TGTGCCACCAGCAGAGGCGGGCAGGTCGCCTACGAGCAGTACTTC. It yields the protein CATSRGGQVAYEQYF.

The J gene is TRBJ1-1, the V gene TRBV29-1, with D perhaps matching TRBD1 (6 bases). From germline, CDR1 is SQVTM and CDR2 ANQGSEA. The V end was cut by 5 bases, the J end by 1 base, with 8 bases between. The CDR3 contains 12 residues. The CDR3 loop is CSVSRGNTEAFF. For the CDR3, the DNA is TGCAGCGTTAGCAGGGGGAACACTGAAGCTTTCTTT. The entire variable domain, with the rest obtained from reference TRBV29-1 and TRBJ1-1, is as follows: SAVISQKPSRDICQRGTSLTIQCQVDSQVTMMFWYRQQPGQSLTLIATANQGSEATYESGFVIDKFPISRPNLTFSTLTVSNMSPEDSSIYLCSVSRGNTEAFFGQGTRLTVV.

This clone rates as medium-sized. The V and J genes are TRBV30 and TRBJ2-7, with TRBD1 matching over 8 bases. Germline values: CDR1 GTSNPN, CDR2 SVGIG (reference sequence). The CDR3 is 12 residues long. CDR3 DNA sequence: TGTGCGGCGGGACAGGTTCTTAGCGAGCAGTACTTC. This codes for CAAGQVLSEQYF.